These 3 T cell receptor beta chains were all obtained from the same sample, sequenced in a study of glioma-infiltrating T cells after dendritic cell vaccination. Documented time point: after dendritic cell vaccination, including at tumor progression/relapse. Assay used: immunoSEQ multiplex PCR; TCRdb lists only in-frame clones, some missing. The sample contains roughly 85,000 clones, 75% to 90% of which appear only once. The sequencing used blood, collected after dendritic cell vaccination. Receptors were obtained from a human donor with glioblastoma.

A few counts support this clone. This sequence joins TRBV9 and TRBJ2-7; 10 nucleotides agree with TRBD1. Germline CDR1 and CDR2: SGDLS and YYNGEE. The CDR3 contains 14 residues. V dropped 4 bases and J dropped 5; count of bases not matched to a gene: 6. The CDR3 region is CASSFRQGAHEQYF. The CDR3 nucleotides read TGTGCCAGCAGCTTCCGACAGGGGGCCCACGAGCAGTACTTC.

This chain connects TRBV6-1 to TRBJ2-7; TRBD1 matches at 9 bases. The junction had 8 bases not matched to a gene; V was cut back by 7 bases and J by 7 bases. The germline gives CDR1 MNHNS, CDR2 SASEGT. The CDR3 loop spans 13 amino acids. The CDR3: CASTQRTGAEQYF. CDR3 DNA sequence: TGTGCCAGCACCCAGAGGACAGGGGCTGAGCAGTACTTC.

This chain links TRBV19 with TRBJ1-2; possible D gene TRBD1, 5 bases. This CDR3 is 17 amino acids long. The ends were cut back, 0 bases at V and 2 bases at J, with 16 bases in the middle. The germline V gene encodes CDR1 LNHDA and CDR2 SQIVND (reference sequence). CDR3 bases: TGTGCCAGTAGTATAGATCGGTTTGGCAGGGCGAACTATGGCTACACCTTC. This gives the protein CASSIDRFGRANYGYTF.